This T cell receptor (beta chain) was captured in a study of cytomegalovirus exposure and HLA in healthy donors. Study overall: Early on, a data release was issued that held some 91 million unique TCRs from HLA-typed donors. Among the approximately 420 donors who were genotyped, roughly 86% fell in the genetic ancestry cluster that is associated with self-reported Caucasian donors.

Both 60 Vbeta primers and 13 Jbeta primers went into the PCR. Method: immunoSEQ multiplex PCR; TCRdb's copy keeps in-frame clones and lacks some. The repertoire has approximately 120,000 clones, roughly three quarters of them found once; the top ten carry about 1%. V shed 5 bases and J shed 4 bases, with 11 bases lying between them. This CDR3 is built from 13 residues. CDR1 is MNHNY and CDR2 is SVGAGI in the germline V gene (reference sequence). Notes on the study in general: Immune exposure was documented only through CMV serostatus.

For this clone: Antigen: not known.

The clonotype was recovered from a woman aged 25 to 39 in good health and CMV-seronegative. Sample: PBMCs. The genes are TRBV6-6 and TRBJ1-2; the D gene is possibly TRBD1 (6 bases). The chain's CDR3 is CASSRTEPYGYTF. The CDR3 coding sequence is TGTGCCAGCAGTCGGACAGAACCCTATGGCTACACCTTC.